The rows below give T cell receptor beta chains drawn from one sample of a study of tumor-infiltrating lymphocytes in primary liver carcinoma. TCRdb re-called the multiplex PCR reads with MiXCR, one entry per CDR3 protein. The data hold about 92,000 distinct CDR3 sequences, with 55% to 75% observed a single time. Material: tumor-adjacent normal liver tissue. These receptors originate from a man between 35 and 55 years old with primary liver carcinoma and hepatitis B virus infection. Each CDR3 is given with its conserved first and last residue.

TRBV29-1	TRBJ2-2	CSAKGGQVNTGKLFF
TRBV24-1	TRBJ2-1	CATSPSTRGTLGRSYNEQFF
TRBV2	TRBJ2-5	CASNGQHQETQYF
TRBV11-2	TRBJ1-4	CACSLKVGDEKQFF
TRBV7-9	TRBJ2-1	CASRSSSGPAYNEQFF
TRBV11-2	TRBJ2-3	CASSLTGDADTQYF
TRBV11-2	TRBJ1-2	CASRDGLGYGYTF
TRBV11-2	TRBJ2-5	CASGEGDQETQHF
TRBV6-5	TRBJ2-7	CASSLNPTPYEQYF
TRBV6-2/TRBV6-3	TRBJ2-3	CASSKPGRDTQYF
TRBV20-1	TRBJ2-3	CSARDQSGTDTQYF
TRBV5-1	TRBJ2-5	CASSLSAGGQETQYF
TRBV11-2	TRBJ1-1	CASTGGRVSTEAFF
TRBV6-1	TRBJ2-1	CASSLVGEGNEQFF
TRBV7-9	TRBJ2-5	CASSLDSLQEAQYF
TRBV11-2	TRBJ1-5	CATSPPRQPQHF
TRBV30	TRBJ2-1	CVWKRDNEQFF
TRBV29-1	TRBJ1-1	CSVRQALSTDAFF
TRBV4-1	TRBJ2-7	CASSQGNALTGGPGKQYF
TRBV11-2	TRBJ2-1	CASSFGQGDIDEQFF
TRBV6-1	TRBJ1-6	CASSTDHNSPFHF
TRBV6-6	TRBJ2-1	CASSYSKGGRAAYNEQFF
TRBV11-2	TRBJ2-7	CASSLGGEDYPLEQYF
TRBV28	TRBJ2-1	CASNAGSWSHNEQFF
TRBV4-1	TRBJ1-2	CASSQVEGTGGYTF
TRBV11-1	TRBJ2-4	CASSPDPSGKNIQYF
TRBV12-3/TRBV12-4	TRBJ2-1	CVSSTGTRGTLSGNEQFF
TRBV10-2	TRBJ2-1	CASYKGVNGPREQFF
TRBV5-6	TRBJ2-7	CASSHSSFTGTFLYEQYF
TRBV10-2	TRBJ2-7	CTSSRSVNEQYF
TRBV6-2/TRBV6-3	TRBJ2-1	CASSRQNVYNEQFF
TRBV29-1	TRBJ1-1	CSVTTGEAFF
TRBV4-1	TRBJ1-6	CASSRSSGQTYNSPLHF
TRBV5-8	TRBJ2-7	CASSLDPGQGICEQYF
TRBV29-1	TRBJ2-7	CSVEGSLANEKYF
TRBV7-8	TRBJ2-1	CASSPQFGSGRGKRNEQFF
TRBV24-1	TRBJ2-1	CAASDRSRVGNEQFF
TRBV6-1	TRBJ2-7	CASSVMTHRGDEQYF
TRBV5-1	TRBJ2-7	CANSYGQTGKQYF
TRBV11-2	TRBJ2-3	CASSHCTTDMQYF
TRBV10-3	TRBJ2-1	CVITFVAGSSYNEQFF
TRBV24-1	TRBJ2-2	CATSGGDGSENTGELFF
TRBV24-1	TRBJ2-1	CATSEPRTGGVNEQFF
TRBV11-3	TRBJ2-3	CASSLSGGTNTQYF
TRBV11-2	TRBJ2-6	CASNSGLAGFFSGANVLTF
TRBV12-3/TRBV12-4	TRBJ2-7	CASSPLVAAKKNSYEQYF
TRBV29-1	TRBJ2-7	CSALPGTNYEQYF
TRBV7-8	TRBJ2-3	CASSLAYAVGPHDTQYF
TRBV2	TRBJ2-3	CASRATSTDTQYF
TRBV28	TRBJ1-2	CASSSPRRGGHGYTF
TRBV11-3	TRBJ2-1	CASRLGLSYEQLF
TRBV6-1	TRBJ2-7	CANSEASGISYEQYF
TRBV12-3/TRBV12-4	TRBJ1-5	CASSFSRGTVGNQAQHF
TRBV11-2	TRBJ2-1	CASSWASGRDDNEQFF
TRBV4-1	TRBJ1-1	CASSQEVTQNTEAFF